One sample yielded the 27 T cell receptor beta chains listed below, sequenced in a study of OX40 agonist ivuxolimab in advanced cancers. Assay used: immunoSEQ multiplex PCR; TCRdb lists only in-frame clones, some missing. Of around 110,000 clones in the sample, about 94% are singletons; the top ten hold over 0.15%. The sequencing used CD4+ or CD8+ T cells sorted from blood, collected in a trial of the OX40 agonist ivuxolimab. These receptors were taken from an adult with an advanced solid tumor such as melanoma, head and neck, liver or kidney cancer.

V gene TRBV7-9 combines with J gene TRBJ2-3, with TRBD1 identical over 7 bases. Germline assignment: CDR1 SEHNR and CDR2 FQNEAQ (reference sequence). Trimming removed 6 bases from V and 7 bases from J; junction bases left unmatched: 4. CDR3 length equals 12 residues. CDR3 residues: CASSTGVHTQYF. CDR3 bases: TGTGCCAGCAGTACAGGGGTGCATACGCAGTATTTT. Based on the CDR3 plus reference TRBV7-9 and TRBJ2-3, the full variable domain is DTGVSQNPRHKITKRGQNVTFRCDPISEHNRLYWYRQTLGQGPEFLTYFQNEAQLEKSRLLSDRFSAERPKGSFSTLEIQRTEQGDSAMYLCASSTGVHTQYFGPGTRLTVL.

V is TRBV6-1 and J is TRBJ1-3; TRBD1 might be the D (6 bases). Trimming pared 5 bases from V and 3 bases from J, leaving 11 bases between. Germline-derived CDR1 and CDR2 are MNHNS and SASEGT. This CDR3 is 14 amino acids long. The CDR3 here is CASSWTDLGNTIYF. The CDR3 DNA is TGTGCCAGCAGTTGGACAGACCTTGGAAACACCATATATTTT.

The chain employs TRBV20-1 and TRBJ2-5; D gene ambiguous. Germline V CDR1 and CDR2: DFQATT, SNEGSKA (reference sequence). CDR3 length: 11 residues. The V end lost 6 bases, the J end lost 4 bases, and 9 bases lay between the germline ends. The CDR3 DNA is TGCAGTGCCCCCCGCATAGAGACCCAGTACTTC. Its protein is CSAPRIETQYF.

The genes are TRBV19 and TRBJ2-3; 7 positions match TRBD1. V shed 2 bases, J shed 5 bases, and the junction held 4 bases outside the gene matches. Germline V gene data show CDR1 as LNHDA and CDR2 as SQIVND (reference sequence). The CDR3 is 14 residues long. In DNA form, the CDR3 reads TGTGCCAGTAGTATATGGGGACAGCGAGATACGCAGTATTTT. Translating it yields CASSIWGQRDTQYF.

This chain uses TRBV5-4 with TRBJ2-5; D not certain. Germline values: CDR1 SGHNT, CDR2 YYREEE (reference sequence). V lost 0 bases and J lost 2, with 5 bases in between. The CDR3 loop spans 13 amino acids. CDR3 residues: CASSLDFQETQYF. For the CDR3, the DNA is TGTGCCAGCAGCTTGGACTTTCAAGAGACCCAGTACTTC.

The chain carries TRBV2 and TRBJ1-3; tentatively, D is TRBD1 (5 bases). The V and J ends lost 5 bases and 4 bases respectively, with 9 bases between them. This CDR3 has 13 residues. The germline gives CDR1 SNHLY, CDR2 FYNNEI. Written as DNA, the CDR3 is TGTGCCAGCAGTTTGACAGTCGGAAACACCATATATTTT. It is translated as CASSLTVGNTIYF.

The V gene is TRBV7-2, the J gene TRBJ2-1, with TRBD2 matching over 8 bases. V gave up 0 bases and J gave up 0 bases; unmatched junction bases: 4. Germline V gene sequence: CDR1 SGHTA, CDR2 FQGNSA. CDR3 length equals 17 residues. As DNA, the CDR3 is TGTGCCAGCAGCTTAGCGCCCACTAGCGGCTCCTACAATGAGCAGTTCTTC. Its protein product is CASSLAPTSGSYNEQFF.

The sample holds one count of this clone. The chain is built from TRBV19 and TRBJ1-5; possible D gene TRBD1, 6 bases. V lost 5 bases to trimming and J lost 3 bases, with 14 bases between them. Germline V CDR1 and CDR2: LNHDA, SQIVND (reference sequence). There are 15 residues in the CDR3. The CDR3 region is CASSLGDIFNQPQHF. CDR3 in DNA: TGTGCCAGTAGTCTTGGGGACATTTTCAATCAGCCCCAGCATTTT. The whole variable domain, filled in from reference TRBV19 and TRBJ1-5, reads DGGITQSPKYLFRKEGQNVTLSCEQNLNHDAMYWYRQDPGQGLRLIYYSQIVNDFQKGDIAEGYSVSREKKESFPLTVTSAQKNPTAFYLCASSLGDIFNQPQHFGDGTRLSIL.

The gene calls are TRBV15 and TRBJ2-3; 10 bases align to TRBD2. The junction had 8 bases not matched to a gene; V was cut back by 0 bases and J by 2 bases. The CDR3 is 18 residues long. The V gene's germline CDR1 is LNHNV and CDR2 YYDKDF (reference sequence). The CDR3 sequence is CATSRDLRTSGDTDTQYF. As DNA, the CDR3 is TGTGCCACCAGCAGAGACCTTAGGACTAGCGGAGACACAGATACGCAGTATTTT.

The chain employs TRBV4-3 and TRBJ2-1; 7 bases fit TRBD2. Germline CDR1 reads LGHNA; CDR2 reads YSLEER. Trimming removed 0 bases from V and 2 bases from J; junction bases left unmatched: 7. This CDR3 has 17 amino acids. The DNA of the CDR3 is TGCGCCAGCAGCCAAGAAACTCACCGGGGGGCCTACAATGAGCAGTTCTTC. This gives the protein CASSQETHRGAYNEQFF.

The chain recombines TRBV6-5 with TRBJ1-2; 7 bases fit TRBD1. Germline V gives CDR1 MNHEY, CDR2 SVGAGI. This CDR3 is built from 14 residues. Losses at the gene ends were 4 bases for V and 4 bases for J; bases not matched to a gene: 6. The CDR3 DNA reads as TGTGCCAGCAGTTTCCGACAGGGACCCTATGGCTACACCTTC. Protein sequence: CASSFRQGPYGYTF.

The chain uses TRBV5-4 and TRBJ2-2; 9 bases match TRBD1. V dropped 0 bases and J dropped 7; count of bases not matched to a gene: 7. The germline gives CDR1 SGHNT, CDR2 YYREEE (reference sequence). The CDR3 loop spans 16 amino acids. The CDR3 region has the DNA TGTGCCAGCAGCTTGGTGGGACAGGGATTTAACGGGGAGCTGTTTTTT. Translation: CASSLVGQGFNGELFF.

The chain is built from TRBV28 and TRBJ1-2; TRBD1 matches at 8 bases. After removal of 5 bases from V and 4 bases from J, the junction contained 9 bases not matched to a gene. This CDR3 comprises 15 residues. Germline loops: CDR1 MDHEN, CDR2 SYDVKM. CDR3 amino acids: CASSVAGQELYGYTF. DNA of the CDR3: TGTGCCAGCAGTGTTGCGGGACAGGAACTCTATGGCTACACCTTC.

This chain joins TRBV5-1 and TRBJ1-3, with a weak D call TRBD1 (5 bases). The germline V gene encodes CDR1 SGHRS and CDR2 YFSETQ. Trimming removed 0 bases at V and 0 bases at J, with 16 bases between. This CDR3 is 18 amino acids long. As DNA, the CDR3 is TGCGCCAGCAGCTTGGCGGTCCCCGGGACCACCTCTGGAAACACCATATATTTT. This encodes CASSLAVPGTTSGNTIYF.

This clone turned up a few times. The CDR3 DNA follows: TGTGCCTGGAGTACCCAGGGGGTCGACACTGAAGCTTTCTTT. This codes for CAWSTQGVDTEAFF. The chain joins TRBV30 to TRBJ1-1, with 7 bases identical to TRBD1. This CDR3 has 14 amino acids. Trimming took 2 bases from V and 3 from J; bases not matched to a gene: 6. CDR1 and CDR2 (germline): GTSNPN, SVGIG (reference sequence).

The V gene is TRBV19, the J gene TRBJ2-2; D remains ambiguous. Germline assignment: CDR1 LNHDA and CDR2 SQIVND (reference sequence). CDR3 length: 14 residues. The V and J ends lost 5 bases and 1 base respectively, with 8 bases between them. The CDR3 bases are TGTGCCAGTAGTCCAAGACAGAACACCGGGGAGCTGTTTTTT. Translating gives CASSPRQNTGELFF.

CDR3 region: CASSLSDRGYQPQHF. CDR3 in DNA: TGTGCCAGCAGCTTATCGGACAGGGGTTATCAGCCCCAGCATTTT. The chain is built from TRBV11-2 and TRBJ1-5, with TRBD1 matching over 9 bases. Germline V gene lookup returns CDR1 SGHAT and CDR2 FQNNGV. The V and J ends lost 2 bases and 5 bases, in that order; junction bases with no gene match: 4. This CDR3 is built from 15 residues.

This rearrangement joins TRBV6-6 to TRBJ2-5, with D perhaps TRBD2 (5 bases). The CDR3 covers 13 residues. The germline V gene has CDR1 MNHNY and CDR2 SVGAGI (reference sequence). Trimming removed 2 bases from V and 7 bases from J, with 11 bases in between. The CDR3 protein is CASSYTPSWTQYF. CDR3 coding DNA: TGTGCCAGCAGTTACACGCCTAGCTGGACCCAGTACTTC.

V gene TRBV5-1 combines with J gene TRBJ1-1; 7 bases match TRBD1. This CDR3 has 15 residues. Trimming at V came to 4 bases and at J to 0 bases, leaving 6 bases not matched to a gene. From germline, CDR1 is SGHRS and CDR2 YFSETQ. The CDR3 sequence is CASSLLTGMNTEAFF. CDR3 nucleotides: TGCGCCAGCAGCCTCTTGACAGGGATGAACACTGAAGCTTTCTTT.

The rearrangement uses TRBV7-2 and TRBJ2-2; D is uncertain. The length of the CDR3 is 15 residues. In germline, CDR1 is SGHTA, CDR2 FQGNSA. Trimming shortened V by 6 bases and J by 4 bases, and 15 bases separated the two germline ends. The CDR3 DNA reads as TGTGCCAGCAGAACCGGCATTGGAATCACCGGGGAGCTGTTTTTT. Translated, it gives CASRTGIGITGELFF. The whole variable domain, filled in from reference TRBV7-2 and TRBJ2-2, reads GAGVSQSPSNKVTEKGKDVELRCDPISGHTALYWYRQSLGQGLEFLIYFQGNSAPDKSGLPSDRFSAERTGGSVSTLTIQRTQQEDSAVYLCASRTGIGITGELFFGEGSRLTVL.

This chain joins TRBV7-2 and TRBJ2-1, with D tentatively TRBD1 (6 bases). The V gene lost 1 base and the J gene lost 5 bases, with 21 bases spanning the gap. CDR3 length: 18 residues. The germline gives CDR1 SGHTA, CDR2 FQGNSA. The CDR3 DNA follows: TGTGCCAGCAGCTTAGACGGGACAAACACAATTGGGAACAATGAGCAGTTCTTC. This translates into CASSLDGTNTIGNNEQFF.

The chain carries TRBV4-2 and TRBJ2-3; 11 bases are shared with TRBD2. Germline loops: CDR1 LGHNA, CDR2 YNFKEQ. The V and J ends lost 2 bases and 6 bases, in that order; junction bases with no gene match: 10. The CDR3 is 17 residues long. This chain's CDR3 is CASSQLPTSGSQDTQYF. In DNA, the CDR3 is TGTGCCAGCAGCCAACTTCCCACTAGCGGGAGCCAGGATACGCAGTATTTT.

The chain combines TRBV2 with TRBJ1-2; D uncertain. Trimming removed 0 bases from V and 3 bases from J, with 23 bases in between. CDR3 length: 19 residues. Per germline, CDR1 SNHLY and CDR2 FYNNEI. The DNA of the CDR3 is TGTGCCAGCAGTGAAGCCCTTTCCCGCGCCCCGTCGGACGACTATGGCTACACCTTC. Encoded protein: CASSEALSRAPSDDYGYTF. The full variable domain, in which reference TRBV2 and TRBJ1-2 provide the parts outside the CDR3, is EPEVTQTPSHQVTQMGQEVILRCVPISNHLYFYWYRQILGQKVEFLVSFYNNEISEKSEIFDDQFSVERPDGSNFTLKIRSTKLEDSAMYFCASSEALSRAPSDDYGYTFGSGTRLTVV.

This clone was seen a single time. V usage is TRBV6-5 and J usage is TRBJ2-3; D gene ambiguous. Germline lookup yields CDR1 MNHEY and CDR2 SVGAGI. The CDR3 has 14 residues. Trimming took off 4 bases at V and 0 bases at J, with 8 bases between the two ends. The CDR3 spells CASSLEASTDTQYF. The DNA for the CDR3 is TGTGCCAGCAGTTTAGAGGCTAGCACAGATACGCAGTATTTT.

The CDR3 sequence: CASSYGSGNTGELFF. In DNA, the CDR3 is TGTGCCAGCAGTTACGGGTCAGGGAACACCGGGGAGCTGTTTTTT. J is TRBJ2-2 and V is TRBV6-5; no reliable D call. There are 15 residues in the CDR3. Germline assignment: CDR1 MNHEY and CDR2 SVGAGI. Trimming removed 2 bases at V and 1 base at J, with 8 bases between.

The table lists this clone with a count of one. The chain's CDR3 is CASRELGRASNQPQHF. The CDR3 region has the DNA TGTGCCAGCAGGGAGCTTGGAAGGGCAAGCAATCAGCCCCAGCATTTT. V gene TRBV27 combines with J gene TRBJ1-5; no firm D call. There are 16 residues in the CDR3. From germline, CDR1 is MNHEY and CDR2 SMNVEV (reference sequence). With 6 bases removed from V and 1 base from J, the gap between germline ends came to 16 bases.

V is TRBV7-9 and J is TRBJ2-2, with 10 bases matching TRBD2. The V and J ends lost 3 bases and 4 bases, in that order; junction bases with no gene match: 5. The CDR3 is made up of 16 amino acids. Germline assignment: CDR1 SEHNR and CDR2 FQNEAQ (reference sequence). The CDR3 nucleotides are TGTGCCAGCAGCTTTAGCGGGGGGCGTCCCACCGGGGAGCTGTTTTTT. Translated: CASSFSGGRPTGELFF.